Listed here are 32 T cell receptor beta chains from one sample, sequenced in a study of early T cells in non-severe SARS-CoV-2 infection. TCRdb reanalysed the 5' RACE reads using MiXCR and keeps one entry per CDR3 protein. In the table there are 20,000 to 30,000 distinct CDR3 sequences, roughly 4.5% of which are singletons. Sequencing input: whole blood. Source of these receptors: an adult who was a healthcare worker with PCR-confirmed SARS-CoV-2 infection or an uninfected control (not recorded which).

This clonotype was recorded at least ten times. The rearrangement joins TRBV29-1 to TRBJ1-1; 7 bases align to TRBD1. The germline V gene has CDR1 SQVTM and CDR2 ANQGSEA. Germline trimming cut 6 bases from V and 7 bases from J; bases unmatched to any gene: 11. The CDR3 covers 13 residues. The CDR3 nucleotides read TGCAGCGTAGCACAGGGGCCCGGGTATGAAGCTTTCTTT. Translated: CSVAQGPGYEAFF.

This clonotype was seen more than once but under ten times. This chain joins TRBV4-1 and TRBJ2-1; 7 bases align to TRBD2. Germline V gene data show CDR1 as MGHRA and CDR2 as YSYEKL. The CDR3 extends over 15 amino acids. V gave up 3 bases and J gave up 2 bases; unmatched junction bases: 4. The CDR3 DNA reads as TGCGCCAGCAGCCATAGCGGGCCCGCCTACAATGAGCAGTTCTTC. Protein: CASSHSGPAYNEQFF.

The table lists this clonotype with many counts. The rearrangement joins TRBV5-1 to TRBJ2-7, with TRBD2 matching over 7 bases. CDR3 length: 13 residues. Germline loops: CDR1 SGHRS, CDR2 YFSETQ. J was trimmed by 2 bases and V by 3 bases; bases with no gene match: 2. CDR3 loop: CASSSGLAYEQYF. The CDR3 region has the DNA TGCGCCAGCAGCTCAGGACTAGCCTACGAGCAGTACTTC.

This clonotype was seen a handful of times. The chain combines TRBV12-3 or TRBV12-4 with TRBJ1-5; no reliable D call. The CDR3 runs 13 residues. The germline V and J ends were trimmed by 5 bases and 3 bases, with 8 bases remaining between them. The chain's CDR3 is CASSPQANQPQHF. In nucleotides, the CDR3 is TGTGCCAGCAGTCCGCAGGCCAATCAGCCCCAGCATTTT.

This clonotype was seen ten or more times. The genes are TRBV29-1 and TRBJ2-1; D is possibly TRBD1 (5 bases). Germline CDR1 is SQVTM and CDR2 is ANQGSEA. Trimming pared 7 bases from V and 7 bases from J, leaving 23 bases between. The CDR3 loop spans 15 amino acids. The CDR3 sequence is CSATTAWGRANEQFF. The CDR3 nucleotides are TGCAGCGCAACGACAGCGTGGGGCAGGGCGAATGAGCAGTTCTTC.

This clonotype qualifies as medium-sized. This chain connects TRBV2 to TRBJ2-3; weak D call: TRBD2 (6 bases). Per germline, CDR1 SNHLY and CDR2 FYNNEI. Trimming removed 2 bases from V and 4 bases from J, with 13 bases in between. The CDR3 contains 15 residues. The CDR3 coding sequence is TGTGCCAGCAGTGAATTTCGGGAGTTACCAGATACGCAGTATTTT. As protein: CASSEFRELPDTQYF. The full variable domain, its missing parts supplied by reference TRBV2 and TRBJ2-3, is EPEVTQTPSHQVTQMGQEVILRCVPISNHLYFYWYRQILGQKVEFLVSFYNNEISEKSEIFDDQFSVERPDGSNFTLKIRSTKLEDSAMYFCASSEFRELPDTQYFGPGTRLTVL.

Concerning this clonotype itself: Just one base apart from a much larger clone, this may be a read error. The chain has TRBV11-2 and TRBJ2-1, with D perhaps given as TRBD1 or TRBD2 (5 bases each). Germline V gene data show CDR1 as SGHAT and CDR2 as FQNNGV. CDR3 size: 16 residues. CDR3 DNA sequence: TGTGTCAGCAGCTTAAGAGGGACCAGTATCCTACATGAGCAGTTCTTC. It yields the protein CVSSLRGTSILHEQFF.

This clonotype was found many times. CDR3 region: CASSIGGDTTYEQYF. CDR3 nucleotides: TGTGCCAGTAGTATCGGTGGGGACACCACCTACGAGCAGTACTTC. V gene TRBV19 combines with J gene TRBJ2-7; TRBD1 might be the D (6 bases). Germline V gene lookup returns CDR1 LNHDA and CDR2 SQIVND (reference sequence). Trimming shortened V by 3 bases and J by 2 bases, and 14 bases separated the two germline ends. The CDR3 covers 15 residues. The whole variable domain, remainder taken from reference TRBV19 and TRBJ2-7, is DGGITQSPKYLFRKEGQNVTLSCEQNLNHDAMYWYRQDPGQGLRLIYYSQIVNDFQKGDIAEGYSVSREKKESFPLTVTSAQKNPTAFYLCASSIGGDTTYEQYFGPGTRLTVT.

The CDR3 DNA reads TGTGCCAGCAGCCTACAGGGCGGTGCTGAAGCTTTCTTT. It is translated as CASSLQGGAEAFF. The gene calls are TRBV12-3 or TRBV12-4 and TRBJ1-1, with a tentative D call TRBD1 (6 bases). This CDR3 has 13 residues. The V end lost 6 bases, the J end lost 6 bases, and 14 bases lay between the germline ends.

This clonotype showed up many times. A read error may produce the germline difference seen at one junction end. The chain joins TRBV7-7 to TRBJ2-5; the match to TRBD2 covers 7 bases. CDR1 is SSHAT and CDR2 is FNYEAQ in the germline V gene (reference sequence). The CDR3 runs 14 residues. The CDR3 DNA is TGTGCTAGCAGCCTTTCCGGGAGGAAGGAGACCCAGTACTTC. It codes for CASSLSGRKETQYF.

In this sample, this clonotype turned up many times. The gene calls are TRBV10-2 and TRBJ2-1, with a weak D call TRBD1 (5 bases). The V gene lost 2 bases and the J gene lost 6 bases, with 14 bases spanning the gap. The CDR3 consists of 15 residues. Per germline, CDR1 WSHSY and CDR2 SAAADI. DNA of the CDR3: TGCGCCAGCAGTGAGGGAGTCCAGGGCGGCAATGAGCAGTTCTTC. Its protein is CASSEGVQGGNEQFF.

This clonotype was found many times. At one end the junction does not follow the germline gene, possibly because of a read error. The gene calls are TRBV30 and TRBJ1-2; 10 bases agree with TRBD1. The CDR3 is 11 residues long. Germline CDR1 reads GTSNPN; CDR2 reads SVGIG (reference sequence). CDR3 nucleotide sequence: TGTGCCCGGACCGGGACAGGGGAATTGATCTTC. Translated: CARTGTGELIF.

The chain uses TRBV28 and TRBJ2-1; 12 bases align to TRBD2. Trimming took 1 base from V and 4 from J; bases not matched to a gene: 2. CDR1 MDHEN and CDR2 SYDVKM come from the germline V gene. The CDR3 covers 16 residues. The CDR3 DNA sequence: TGTGCCAGCAGTTTATCCCTAGCGGGAGGGTACAATGAGCAGTTCTTC. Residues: CASSLSLAGGYNEQFF.

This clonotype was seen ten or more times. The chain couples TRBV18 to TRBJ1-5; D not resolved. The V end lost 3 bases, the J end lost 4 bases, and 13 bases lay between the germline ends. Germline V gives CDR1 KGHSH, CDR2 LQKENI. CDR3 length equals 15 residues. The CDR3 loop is CASSPDGRSNQPQHF. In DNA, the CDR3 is TGTGCCAGCTCACCGGACGGAAGGAGTAATCAGCCCCAGCATTTT. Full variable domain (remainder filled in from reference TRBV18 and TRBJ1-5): NAGVMQNPRHLVRRRGQEARLRCSPMKGHSHVYWYRQLPEEGLKFMVYLQKENIIDESGMPKERFSAEFPKEGPSILRIQQVVRGDSAAYFCASSPDGRSNQPQHFGDGTRLSIL.

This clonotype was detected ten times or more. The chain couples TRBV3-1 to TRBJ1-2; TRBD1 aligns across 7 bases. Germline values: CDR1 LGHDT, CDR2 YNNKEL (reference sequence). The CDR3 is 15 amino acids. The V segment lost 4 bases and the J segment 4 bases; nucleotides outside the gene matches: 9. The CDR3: CASSPTRGGTYGYTF. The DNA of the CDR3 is TGTGCCAGCAGCCCTACGAGAGGGGGCACCTATGGCTACACCTTC.

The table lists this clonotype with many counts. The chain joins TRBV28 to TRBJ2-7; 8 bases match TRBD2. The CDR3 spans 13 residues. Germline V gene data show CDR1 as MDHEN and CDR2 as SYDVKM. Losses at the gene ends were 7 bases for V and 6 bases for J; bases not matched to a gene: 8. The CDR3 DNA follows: TGTGCCAGCACCCCGGCGGGGGGAACCGAGCAGTACTTC. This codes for CASTPAGGTEQYF.

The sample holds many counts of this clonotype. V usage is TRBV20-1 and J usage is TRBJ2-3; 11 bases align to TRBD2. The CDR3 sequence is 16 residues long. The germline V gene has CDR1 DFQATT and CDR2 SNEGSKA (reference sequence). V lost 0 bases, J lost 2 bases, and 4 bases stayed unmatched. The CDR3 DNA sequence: TGCAGTGCTAGAGACCCGACTAGCGGGGACACAGATACGCAGTATTTT. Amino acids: CSARDPTSGDTDTQYF.

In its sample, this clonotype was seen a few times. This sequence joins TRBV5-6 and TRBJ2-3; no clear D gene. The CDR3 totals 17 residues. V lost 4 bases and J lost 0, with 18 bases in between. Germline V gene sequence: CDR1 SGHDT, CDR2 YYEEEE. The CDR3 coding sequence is TGTGCCAGCAGCAACTATAACCCGACGCCAAGCACAGATACGCAGTATTTT. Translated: CASSNYNPTPSTDTQYF.

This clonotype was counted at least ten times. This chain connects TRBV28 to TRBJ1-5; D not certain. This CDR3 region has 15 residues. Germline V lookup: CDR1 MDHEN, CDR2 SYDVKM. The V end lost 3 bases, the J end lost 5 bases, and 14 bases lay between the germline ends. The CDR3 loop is CASSFIRNIDQPQHF. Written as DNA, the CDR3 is TGTGCCAGCAGTTTCATCCGTAATATCGATCAGCCCCAGCATTTT.

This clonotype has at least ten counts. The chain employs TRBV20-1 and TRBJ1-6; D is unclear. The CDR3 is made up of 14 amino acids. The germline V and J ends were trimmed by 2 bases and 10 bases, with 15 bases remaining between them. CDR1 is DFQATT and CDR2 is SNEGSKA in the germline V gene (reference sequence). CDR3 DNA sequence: TGCAGTGCTAGATTCCCCCCAATCAACTCACCCCTCCACTTT. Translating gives CSARFPPINSPLHF.

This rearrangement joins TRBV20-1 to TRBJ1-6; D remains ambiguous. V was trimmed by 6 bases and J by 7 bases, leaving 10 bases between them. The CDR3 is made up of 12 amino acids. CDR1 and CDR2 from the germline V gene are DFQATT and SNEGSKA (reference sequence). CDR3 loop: CSAHEANSPLHF. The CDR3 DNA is TGCAGTGCCCACGAAGCAAATTCACCCCTCCACTTT.

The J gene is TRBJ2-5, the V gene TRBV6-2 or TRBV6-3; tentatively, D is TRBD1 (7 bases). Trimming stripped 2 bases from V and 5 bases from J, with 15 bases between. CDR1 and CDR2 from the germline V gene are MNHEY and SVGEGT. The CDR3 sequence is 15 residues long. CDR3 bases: TGTGCCAGCAGTTACGGTCAGGGGGGTCGGGAGACCCAGTACTTC. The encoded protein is CASSYGQGGRETQYF.

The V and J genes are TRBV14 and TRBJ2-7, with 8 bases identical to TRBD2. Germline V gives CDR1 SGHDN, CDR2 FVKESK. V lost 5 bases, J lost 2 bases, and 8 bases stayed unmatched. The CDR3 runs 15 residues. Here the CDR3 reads CASSKSSGSTYEQYF. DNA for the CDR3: TGTGCCAGCAGCAAATCTAGCGGGTCTACCTACGAGCAGTACTTC.

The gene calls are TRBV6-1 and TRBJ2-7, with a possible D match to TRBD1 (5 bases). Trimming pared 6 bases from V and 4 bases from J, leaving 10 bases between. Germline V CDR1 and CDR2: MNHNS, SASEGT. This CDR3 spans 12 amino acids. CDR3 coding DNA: TGTGCCAGCAGGGATAACAGGTACGAGCAGTACTTC. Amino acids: CASRDNRYEQYF.

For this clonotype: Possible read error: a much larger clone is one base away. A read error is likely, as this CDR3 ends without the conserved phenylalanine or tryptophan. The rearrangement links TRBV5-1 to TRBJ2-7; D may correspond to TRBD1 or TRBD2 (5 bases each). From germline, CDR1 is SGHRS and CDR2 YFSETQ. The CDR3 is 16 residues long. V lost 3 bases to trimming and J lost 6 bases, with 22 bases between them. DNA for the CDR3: TGCGCCAGCAGCTCCATCCTGGGACCCCTCCGGGGCGAGCAGTACCTC. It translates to CASSSILGPLRGEQYL.

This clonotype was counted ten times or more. Here the CDR3 reads CASSPRTGDTEAFF. CDR3 DNA: TGTGCCAGCAGCCCCCGGACAGGGGACACTGAAGCTTTCTTT. The rearrangement joins TRBV7-6 to TRBJ1-1; 9 nucleotides match TRBD1. The CDR3 length is 14 residues. J gave up 3 bases and V 5 bases, and 4 bases lay outside the gene matches. Germline lookup yields CDR1 SGHVS and CDR2 FNYEAQ.

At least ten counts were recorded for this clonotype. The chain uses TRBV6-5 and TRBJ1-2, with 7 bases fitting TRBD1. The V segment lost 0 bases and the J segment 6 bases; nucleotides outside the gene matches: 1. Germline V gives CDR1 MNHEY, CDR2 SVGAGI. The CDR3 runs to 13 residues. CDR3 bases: TGTGCCAGCAGTTACTCCGACAGGGATGGCTACACCTTC. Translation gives CASSYSDRDGYTF.

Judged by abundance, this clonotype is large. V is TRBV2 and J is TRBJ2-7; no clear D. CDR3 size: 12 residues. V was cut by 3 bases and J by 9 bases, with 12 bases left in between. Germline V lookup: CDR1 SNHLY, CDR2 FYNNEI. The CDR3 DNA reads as TGTGCCAGCAGTGATTGGTCGTTAGGGCAGTACTTC. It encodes CASSDWSLGQYF.

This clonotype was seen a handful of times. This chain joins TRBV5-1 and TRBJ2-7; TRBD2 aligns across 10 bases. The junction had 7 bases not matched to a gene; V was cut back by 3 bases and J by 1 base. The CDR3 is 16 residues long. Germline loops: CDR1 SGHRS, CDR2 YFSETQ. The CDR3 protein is CASSSGLAVTSYEQYF. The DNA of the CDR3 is TGCGCCAGCAGCTCTGGACTAGCGGTTACTTCCTACGAGCAGTACTTC.

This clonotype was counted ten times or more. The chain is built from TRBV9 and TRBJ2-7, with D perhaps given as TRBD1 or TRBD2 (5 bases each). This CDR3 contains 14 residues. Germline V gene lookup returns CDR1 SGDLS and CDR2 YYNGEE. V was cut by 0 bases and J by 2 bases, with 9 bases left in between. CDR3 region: CASSVGVGAYEQYF. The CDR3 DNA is TGTGCCAGCAGCGTAGGTGTGGGGGCCTACGAGCAGTACTTC. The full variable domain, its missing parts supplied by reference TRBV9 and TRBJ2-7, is DSGVTQTPKHLITATGQRVTLRCSPRSGDLSVYWYQQSLDQGLQFLIQYYNGEERAKGNILERFSAQQFPDLHSELNLSSLELGDSALYFCASSVGVGAYEQYFGPGTRLTVT.

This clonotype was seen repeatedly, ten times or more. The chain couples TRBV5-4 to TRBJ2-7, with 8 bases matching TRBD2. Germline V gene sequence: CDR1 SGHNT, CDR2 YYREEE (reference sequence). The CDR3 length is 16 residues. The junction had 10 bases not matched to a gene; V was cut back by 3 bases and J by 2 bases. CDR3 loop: CASSSRGGRGTYEQYF. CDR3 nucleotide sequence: TGTGCCAGCAGCTCCCGGGGGGGCAGAGGGACCTACGAGCAGTACTTC.

CDR3 region: CASSLDRVRETQYF. The CDR3 DNA reads TGTGCCAGCAGTTTAGACAGGGTGAGAGAGACCCAGTACTTC. V usage is TRBV28 and J usage is TRBJ2-5; TRBD1 aligns across 7 bases. The CDR3 loop spans 14 amino acids. The V gene's germline CDR1 is MDHEN and CDR2 SYDVKM. With 2 bases clipped from V and 4 bases from J, the junction kept 4 bases outside the gene matches. The whole variable domain, filled in from reference TRBV28 and TRBJ2-5, reads DVKVTQSSRYLVKRTGEKVFLECVQDMDHENMFWYRQDPGLGLRLIYFSYDVKMKEKGDIPEGYSVSREKKERFSLILESASTNQTSMYLCASSLDRVRETQYFGPGTRLLVL.